Detailed here is one T cell receptor (beta chain). TCRdb passed the reads through MiXCR, listing each CDR3 protein once. The sample has about 360,000 distinct CDR3 sequences, 15% to 20% seen once. This specimen comes from a study of T cell repertoires in cytomegalovirus infection. Germline V gene data show CDR1 as SNHLY and CDR2 as FYNNEI. CDR3 size: 14 residues. The V and J ends lost 8 bases and 6 bases, in that order; junction bases with no gene match: 4. Sequenced material: PBMCs. The chain is built from TRBV2 and TRBJ2-2, with 12 nucleotides matching TRBD1. This TCR came from a human donor in good health (CMV status not recorded). Some clones in this sample may be carry-over from other donors' samples. In DNA, the CDR3 is TGTGCCAGCTGCCGGGACAGGGGGCCCGGGGAGCTGTTTTTT. Its translation: CASCRDRGPGELFF. Drawing the rest from reference TRBV2 and TRBJ2-2, the complete variable domain is EPEVTQTPSHQVTQMGQEVILRCVPISNHLYFYWYRQILGQKVEFLVSFYNNEISEKSEIFDDQFSVERPDGSNFTLKIRSTKLEDSAMYFCASCRDRGPGELFFGEGSRLTVL.